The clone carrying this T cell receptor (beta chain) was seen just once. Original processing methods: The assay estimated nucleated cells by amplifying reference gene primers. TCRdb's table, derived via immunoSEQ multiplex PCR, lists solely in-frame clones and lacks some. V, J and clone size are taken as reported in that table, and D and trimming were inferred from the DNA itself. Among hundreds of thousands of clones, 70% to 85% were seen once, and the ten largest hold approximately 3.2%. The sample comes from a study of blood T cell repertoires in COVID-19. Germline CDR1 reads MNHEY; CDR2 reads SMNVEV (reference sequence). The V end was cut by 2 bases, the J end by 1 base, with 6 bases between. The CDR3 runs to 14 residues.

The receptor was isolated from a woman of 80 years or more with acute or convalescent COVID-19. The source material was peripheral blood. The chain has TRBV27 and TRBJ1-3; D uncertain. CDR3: CASSLTRSGNTIYF. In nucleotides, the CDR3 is TGTGCCAGCAGTTTAACAAGATCTGGAAACACCATATATTTT.